The source of this T cell receptor beta chain is a study of cytotoxic CD8 clonotypes in ibrutinib-treated CLL. The overall study: Within the patient group, ten to twelve were relapsed/refractory and roughly 14 treatment-naive, and around 18 were IGHV unmutated. Study results and caveats: Baseline levels of clonality went above those of age-matched healthy donors and moved with circulating CD8+ T-cell counts. Sample timing was unmatched between remission and later-progressing patients; lymph nodes unstudied. Higher clonality was seen at ibrutinib response and a return toward baseline at progression.

Details on this clone: As yet, its antigen is unknown.

Clones were read by immunoSEQ multiplex PCR, and TCRdb kept only the in-frame ones, dropping some. The sample includes approximately 280,000 clones, around 69% of them seen just once. Sample: PBMCs, taken at disease progression, from a patient treated with ibrutinib. This TCR came from a human donor with chronic lymphocytic leukemia.

For the CDR3, the DNA is TGTGCCAGCAGCTACACGCGGGATAACTATGGCTACACCTTC. Protein: CASSYTRDNYGYTF. The chain links TRBV27 to TRBJ1-2; D ambiguous. The V end lost 6 bases, the J end lost 1 base, and 12 bases lay between the germline ends. The CDR3 loop spans 14 amino acids. Per germline, CDR1 MNHEY and CDR2 SMNVEV (reference sequence).